The 31 T cell receptor beta chains reported below all come from one sample, sequenced in a study of human T cells and chemical hapten exposure (dated by TCRdb to about 2021). The time point label on this specimen signifies: patch test 1, 2 weeks after DPC sensitization. What the treatment or condition label conveys for this sample: therapeutic diphenylcyclopropenone sensitization with weekly scalp DPC. Libraries were made using RACE. Reads for this sample came from a NextSeq 500. TCRdb reanalyzed the raw reads on its own, using fastp at Q25 for trimming and MiXCR for clone calling, and kept in-frame beta chains. Every distinct CDR3 protein forms one entry, paired with its most common genes and DNA. Recorded for this sample are 84,000 or so distinct CDR3 sequences; over 9.5% of them occurred a single time. The biggest ten clones account for less than 2.5% of the sample. The starting material was whole blood, obtained in connection with sensitization to the hapten diphenylcyclopropenone (DPC). These receptors originate from a man in his forties or fifties with alopecia areata. Some clones in this sample may be carry-over from other donors' samples.

The V call is TRBV20-1, the J call TRBJ2-1, with 7 bases aligning to TRBD2. Germline CDR1 DFQATT, CDR2 SNEGSKA (reference sequence). CDR3 length equals 12 residues. V lost 0 bases to trimming and J lost 9 bases; unmatched junction nucleotides: 2. CDR3 sequence: CSAREREFEQFF. DNA of the CDR3: TGCAGTGCTAGAGAGCGGGAGTTTGAGCAGTTCTTC.

The rearrangement uses TRBV6-1 and TRBJ1-6, with D perhaps matching TRBD1 (6 bases). Germline-derived CDR1 and CDR2 are MNHNS and SASEGT. Trimming removed 0 bases from V and 0 bases from J, with 15 bases in between. CDR3 size: 19 residues. CDR3 bases: TGTGCCAGCAGTGAAGCTAGGACAGCCACGAGCTCCTATAATTCACCCCTCCACTTT. As protein: CASSEARTATSSYNSPLHF.

This clonotype was counted only a few times. The CDR3 DNA is TGCGCCAGCAGCTTTGATAGCGGGAGCACAGATACGCAGTATTTT. Protein sequence: CASSFDSGSTDTQYF. This chain links TRBV5-1 with TRBJ2-3; 7 bases line up with TRBD2. Germline CDR1 reads SGHRS; CDR2 reads YFSETQ. The CDR3 runs 15 residues. The V and J ends lost 2 bases and 0 bases, in that order; junction bases with no gene match: 3.

The CDR3 nucleotides are TGCGCCAGCAGCTTCGGGGGCGCGAAGGAATACGAGCAGTACTTC. This encodes CASSFGGAKEYEQYF. The rearrangement joins TRBV5-1 to TRBJ2-7, with D perhaps TRBD1 or TRBD2 (6 bases each). The germline gives CDR1 SGHRS, CDR2 YFSETQ. V gave up 2 bases and J gave up 4 bases, with 16 bases separating them. The CDR3 sequence is 15 residues long.

This clonotype was counted only a few times. The chain uses TRBV7-2 and TRBJ2-5; D not certain. Germline V gives CDR1 SGHTA, CDR2 FQGNSA. This CDR3 contains 13 residues. The ends were cut back, 0 bases at V and 3 bases at J, with 5 bases in the middle. The CDR3 DNA follows: TGTGCCAGCAGCTTAGCGAGTAAAGAGACCCAGTACTTC. Translated, it gives CASSLASKETQYF.

This clonotype was picked up a small number of times. With a much larger clone just one base away, this may be a read error. This sequence joins TRBV12-3 or TRBV12-4 and TRBJ1-4; D is possibly TRBD1 (6 bases). The CDR3 has 14 residues. Trimming removed 6 bases at V and 0 bases at J, with 8 bases between. CDR3 in amino acids: CASRRQATNEKLFF. The CDR3 nucleotides read TGTGCCAGCAGGAGACAGGCAACTAATGAAAAACTGTTTTTT.

The chain carries TRBV18 and TRBJ2-1; 8 nucleotides align to TRBD1. Germline trimming cut 1 base from V and 8 bases from J; bases unmatched to any gene: 10. This CDR3 region has 16 residues. Germline V gene data show CDR1 as KGHSH and CDR2 as LQKENI. CDR3: CASSPQSRGLGDEQFF. CDR3 bases: TGTGCCAGCTCACCACAAAGCAGGGGGCTCGGAGATGAGCAGTTCTTC.

This clonotype showed up just a few times. The chain is built from TRBV21-1 and TRBJ1-2; the table names TRBD1, a call not compared with the DNA. TRBV21-1 is described as a pseudogene. This CDR3 comprises 17 residues. The CDR3 here is CASSTEQGPGGDYGYTF. The CDR3 region has the DNA TGTGCCAGCAGCACCGAGCAAGGTCCAGGGGGAGACTATGGCTACACCTTC.

This clonotype was observed many times. The J gene is TRBJ1-2, the V gene TRBV29-1; TRBD1 aligns across 7 bases. V gave up 4 bases and J gave up 2 bases; unmatched junction bases: 4. Germline lookup yields CDR1 SQVTM and CDR2 ANQGSEA. The CDR3 length is 13 residues. CDR3 protein: CSVGQGENYGYTF. The CDR3 coding sequence is TGCAGCGTTGGCCAGGGGGAGAACTATGGCTACACCTTC.

V and J are TRBV18 and TRBJ2-7; D is ambiguous. CDR1 KGHSH and CDR2 LQKENI come from the germline V gene. The length of the CDR3 is 13 residues. V gave up 0 bases and J gave up 1 base, with 4 bases separating them. CDR3 amino acids: CASSPPSSYEQYF. For the CDR3, the DNA is TGTGCCAGCTCACCACCGAGTTCCTACGAGCAGTACTTC.

The chain uses TRBV5-4 and TRBJ2-2; 11 bases map to TRBD2. The CDR3 loop spans 15 amino acids. Germline loops: CDR1 SGHNT, CDR2 YYREEE (reference sequence). Trimming took 4 bases from V and 3 from J; bases not matched to a gene: 2. The CDR3 DNA follows: TGTGCCAGCAGCACGGGACTAGCGGACACCGGGGAGCTGTTTTTT. Its translation: CASSTGLADTGELFF.

This clonotype was seen more than once but under ten times. The CDR3 coding sequence is TGCAGCGTTTGGAGCGGGACCACAGATACGCAGTATTTT. Translation: CSVWSGTTDTQYF. This chain links TRBV29-1 with TRBJ2-3, with TRBD2 identical over 7 bases. Germline V gene lookup returns CDR1 SQVTM and CDR2 ANQGSEA. J was trimmed by 2 bases and V by 5 bases; bases with no gene match: 4. This CDR3 is built from 13 residues.

This chain uses TRBV4-2 with TRBJ1-6, with 7 bases identical to TRBD1. V dropped 0 bases and J dropped 5; count of bases not matched to a gene: 7. This CDR3 comprises 17 residues. Germline-derived CDR1 and CDR2 are LGHNA and YNFKEQ. The CDR3 bases are TGTGCCAGCAGCCAAGATTTAGCGGGACAGAATAATTCACCCCTCCACTTT. Translated: CASSQDLAGQNNSPLHF.

The rearrangement uses TRBV7-2 and TRBJ2-5, with 7 bases that match TRBD1. Germline assignment: CDR1 SGHTA and CDR2 FQGNSA. J was trimmed by 2 bases and V by 5 bases; bases with no gene match: 5. This CDR3 spans 14 amino acids. CDR3 DNA: TGTGCCAGCAGCCCATGGGACAGACAAGAGACCCAGTACTTC. Protein sequence: CASSPWDRQETQYF.

The chain combines TRBV29-1 with TRBJ2-5, with D perhaps matching TRBD1 (6 bases). Germline values: CDR1 SQVTM, CDR2 ANQGSEA. This CDR3 has 13 amino acids. Trimming removed 7 bases at V and 7 bases at J, with 19 bases between. The CDR3 DNA reads as TGCAGCGCCCTCCAGGGGCCGGAGCGGACCCAGTACTTC. This translates into CSALQGPERTQYF.

The chain couples TRBV7-2 to TRBJ1-4; D not resolved. V lost 5 bases and J lost 7, with 14 bases in between. The CDR3 runs to 14 residues. Germline V gene sequence: CDR1 SGHTA, CDR2 FQGNSA. CDR3 amino acids: CASSLTQVREKLFF. The CDR3 nucleotides are TGTGCCAGCAGCCTAACCCAGGTCCGTGAAAAACTGTTTTTT.

This clonotype was counted ten times or more. CDR3 DNA: TGCGCCAGCAGCCAAGATCCCGTGGGCTGGAATTCACCCCTCCACTTT. Amino acid sequence: CASSQDPVGWNSPLHF. V and J are TRBV4-3 and TRBJ1-6; D uncertain. The CDR3 is 16 amino acids. Trimming took off 0 bases at V and 7 bases at J, with 13 bases between the two ends. The germline gives CDR1 LGHNA, CDR2 YSLEER.

The V and J genes are TRBV20-1 and TRBJ2-7; D unresolved. Per the germline V gene, CDR1 is DFQATT and CDR2 is SNEGSKA (reference sequence). The germline V and J ends were trimmed by 4 bases and 2 bases, with 18 bases remaining between them. The CDR3 loop spans 15 amino acids. The CDR3 protein is CSAIRGVSTTYEQYF. CDR3 bases: TGCAGTGCTATAAGAGGCGTCTCGACGACCTACGAGCAGTACTTC.

This clonotype was seen repeatedly, ten times or more. In DNA form, the CDR3 reads TGTGCCAGCAGTCCCCGGGGCCGAAGGCAGCCCCAGCATTTT. This encodes CASSPRGRRQPQHF. The rearrangement links TRBV28 to TRBJ1-5, with D possibly being TRBD1 (5 bases). The V end lost 5 bases, the J end lost 7 bases, and 15 bases lay between the germline ends. Germline loops: CDR1 MDHEN, CDR2 SYDVKM. This CDR3 spans 14 amino acids.

This clonotype was counted at least ten times. This chain links TRBV6-6 with TRBJ2-7; D is undetermined. The length of the CDR3 is 13 residues. V shed 5 bases and J shed 3 bases, with 11 bases lying between them. In germline, CDR1 is MNHNY, CDR2 SVGAGI (reference sequence). The CDR3 here is CASSKPPDYEQYF. CDR3 bases: TGTGCCAGCAGTAAGCCCCCGGACTACGAGCAGTACTTC.

The CDR3 reads CASSYSLGGLAGSGSYNEQFF. CDR3 nucleotide sequence: TGTGCCAGCAGTTACTCGTTAGGGGGACTAGCGGGCTCGGGGTCCTACAATGAGCAGTTCTTC. The chain uses TRBV7-2 and TRBJ2-1, with 12 bases aligning to TRBD2. V lost 6 bases, J lost 1 base, and 19 bases stayed unmatched. This CDR3 has 21 residues. Germline V gene lookup returns CDR1 SGHTA and CDR2 FQGNSA.

The CDR3: CASSWGEGFDQPQHF. The CDR3 DNA sequence: TGTGCCAGCAGTTGGGGCGAAGGGTTTGATCAGCCCCAGCATTTT. The genes are TRBV12-3 or TRBV12-4 and TRBJ1-5, with a weak D call TRBD1 (5 bases). CDR3 length: 15 amino acids. The germline V and J ends were trimmed by 4 bases and 5 bases, with 15 bases remaining between them.

This clonotype was counted only a few times. The chain joins TRBV6-2 or TRBV6-3 to TRBJ2-5; D might be TRBD2 (7 bases). The germline V gene encodes CDR1 MNHEY and CDR2 SVGEGT. This CDR3 has 14 amino acids. The germline V and J ends were trimmed by 3 bases and 8 bases, with 16 bases remaining between them. In DNA form, the CDR3 reads TGTGCCAGCAGTTATGGAGGGGGGGTCGGAACCCAGTACTTC. The encoded protein is CASSYGGGVGTQYF.

This chain connects TRBV29-1 to TRBJ2-7; D remains ambiguous. The V and J ends lost 4 bases and 0 bases respectively, with 10 bases between them. This CDR3 region has 13 residues. Germline V gene sequence: CDR1 SQVTM, CDR2 ANQGSEA. The CDR3 protein is CSVVDGSSYEQYF. CDR3 bases: TGCAGCGTTGTAGACGGAAGCTCCTACGAGCAGTACTTC.

This clonotype was picked up a small number of times. The chain is built from TRBV4-2 and TRBJ2-1; TRBD2 aligns across 9 bases. CDR1 is LGHNA and CDR2 is YNFKEQ in the germline V gene. With V trimmed by 0 bases and J by 4 bases, 1 base remained unmatched. The length of the CDR3 is 15 residues. The CDR3 DNA is TGTGCCAGCAGCCAAGAGCTAGCGGGGTACAATGAGCAGTTCTTC. Translating gives CASSQELAGYNEQFF.

The chain is built from TRBV29-1 and TRBJ2-3; 8 bases match TRBD1. Germline CDR1 is SQVTM and CDR2 is ANQGSEA. CDR3 length: 14 residues. V dropped 1 base and J dropped 0; count of bases not matched to a gene: 0. The CDR3 reads CSVEGTGSTDTQYF. Written as DNA, the CDR3 is TGCAGCGTTGAAGGGACAGGGAGCACAGATACGCAGTATTTT.

The chain links TRBV6-5 to TRBJ2-3; TRBD1 matches at 7 bases. CDR3 length: 14 amino acids. Trimming took 5 bases from V and 2 from J; bases not matched to a gene: 4. CDR1 is MNHEY, CDR2 SVGAGI, per germline. Written as DNA, the CDR3 is TGTGCCAGCAGTCCGGGACAGATCACAGATACGCAGTATTTT. Its protein product is CASSPGQITDTQYF.

This clonotype was recorded a few times. The chain employs TRBV5-1 and TRBJ1-5; TRBD1 might be the D (6 bases). V lost 0 bases and J 2 bases, leaving 9 bases between the germline ends. The germline V gene has CDR1 SGHRS and CDR2 YFSETQ. The CDR3 runs to 15 residues. The CDR3 spells CASSLGGQGNQPQHF. The CDR3 DNA is TGCGCCAGCAGCTTGGGGGGGCAGGGCAATCAGCCCCAGCATTTT.

This clonotype was detected ten times or more. The chain combines TRBV20-1 with TRBJ1-6; D is undetermined. This CDR3 has 12 residues. Germline lookup yields CDR1 DFQATT and CDR2 SNEGSKA (reference sequence). Trimming left V 4 bases short and J 7 bases short, with 8 bases between. CDR3 DNA sequence: TGCAGTGCTACTGGCGGGAATTCACCCCTCCACTTT. Amino acids: CSATGGNSPLHF.

A few counts support this clonotype. This sequence joins TRBV7-9 and TRBJ2-3; D not certain. Per germline, CDR1 SEHNR and CDR2 FQNEAQ (reference sequence). The CDR3 has 16 amino acids. Trimming took off 4 bases at V and 1 base at J, with 15 bases between the two ends. This CDR3 reads CASSSSPSTGTDTQYF. The CDR3 nucleotides are TGTGCCAGCAGCTCCTCCCCTTCGACGGGCACAGATACGCAGTATTTT.

This clonotype occurred many times. The gene calls are TRBV7-9 and TRBJ1-5; 11 bases fit TRBD1. Per germline, CDR1 SEHNR and CDR2 FQNEAQ (reference sequence). The CDR3 extends over 15 amino acids. The junction had 6 bases not matched to a gene; V was cut back by 5 bases and J by 6 bases. The CDR3 nucleotides are TGTGCCAGCAGCCGGACAGGGGGCGCAGCTCAGCCCCAGCATTTT. As protein: CASSRTGGAAQPQHF. The variable domain in full, with the rest retrieved from reference TRBV7-9 and TRBJ1-5, is DTGVSQNPRHKITKRGQNVTFRCDPISEHNRLYWYRQTLGQGPEFLTYFQNEAQLEKSRLLSDRFSAERPKGSFSTLEIQRTEQGDSAMYLCASSRTGGAAQPQHFGDGTRLSIL.